This T cell receptor (beta chain) is from a study of blood T cell repertoires in COVID-19. Across the study: The United States, Italy and Spain were the sources of the acute and convalescent COVID-19 samples. Sample material is recorded as cDNA or gDNA derived from T cells, B-cell-depleted T cells, or PBMCs.

V trimming: 4 bases; J trimming: 8 bases; junction bases outside the gene matches: 5. The germline CDR1 and CDR2 sequences are SGHRS and YFSETQ. The CDR3 has 13 amino acids. In the study's own analysis: For nucleated cells, counts were estimated from reference gene primer amplification. The method was immunoSEQ multiplex PCR; TCRdb's version includes in-frame clones alone and lacks a portion of them. V and J calls and clone size are copied from that table; D and trimming were computed from the DNA. This sample has around 100,000 clones, with 81% found just once. The origin of this receptor is a man in his fifties or sixties with acute or convalescent COVID-19. The chain joins TRBV5-1 to TRBJ2-1, with 8 positions matching TRBD1. The specimen sequenced was peripheral blood. CDR3 amino acids: CASSLGQGYEQFF. The CDR3, as DNA: TGCGCCAGCAGCCTAGGACAGGGCTATGAGCAGTTCTTC.